This T cell receptor (beta chain) appears in the sequencing data of a study of cytomegalovirus exposure and HLA in healthy donors. The ends were cut back, 2 bases at V and 8 bases at J, with 12 bases in the middle. The CDR3 covers 13 residues. Germline assignment: CDR1 SEHNR and CDR2 FQNEAQ (reference sequence). PCR primers comprised 60 Vbeta and 13 Jbeta primers. Profiling relied on immunoSEQ multiplex PCR, and the TCRdb table lists in-frame clones only, not all of them. The sample totals around 110,000 clones; its top ten clones hold roughly 6.6%. Points from the study as a whole: A highly shared variant cluster was judged a likely technical artifact. HLA alleles showed associations with 16,951 TCR beta sequences in a later analysis, at a 0.05 false discovery rate.

With respect to this clone: Its antigen is as yet unknown.

The sequencing sample was made of PBMCs. The chain combines TRBV7-9 with TRBJ1-1; D unclear. The clonotype was recovered from a man aged 40-49 years in good health and CMV-seropositive. The CDR3 region has the DNA TGTGCCAGCAGCTTACCCGGGTCCGCCGAAGCTTTCTTT. It is translated as CASSLPGSAEAFF. Combining the CDR3 with reference TRBV7-9 and TRBJ1-1 gives the whole variable domain DTGVSQNPRHKITKRGQNVTFRCDPISEHNRLYWYRQTLGQGPEFLTYFQNEAQLEKSRLLSDRFSAERPKGSFSTLEIQRTEQGDSAMYLCASSLPGSAEAFFGQGTRLTVV.